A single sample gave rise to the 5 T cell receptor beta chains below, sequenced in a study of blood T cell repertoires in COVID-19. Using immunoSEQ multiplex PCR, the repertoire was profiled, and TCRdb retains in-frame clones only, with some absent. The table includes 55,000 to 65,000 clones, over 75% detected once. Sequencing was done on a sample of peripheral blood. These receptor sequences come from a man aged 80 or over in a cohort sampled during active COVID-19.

CDR3 loop: CASRAGGPHNEQFF. The CDR3 coding sequence is TGTGCCAGTAGGGCGGGAGGGCCACACAATGAGCAGTTCTTC. This sequence joins TRBV19 and TRBJ2-1; 9 bases are shared with TRBD2. The length of the CDR3 is 14 residues. The ends lost 6 bases at V and 5 bases at J; junction bases unmatched: 5. Germline V gene sequence: CDR1 LNHDA, CDR2 SQIVND (reference sequence).

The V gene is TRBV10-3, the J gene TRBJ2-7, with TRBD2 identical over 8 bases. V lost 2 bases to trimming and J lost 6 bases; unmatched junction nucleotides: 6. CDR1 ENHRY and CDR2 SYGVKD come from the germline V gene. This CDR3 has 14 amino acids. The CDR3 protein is CAISEREGLSEQYF. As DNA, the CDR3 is TGTGCCATCAGTGAGCGGGAGGGCCTCTCCGAGCAGTACTTC.

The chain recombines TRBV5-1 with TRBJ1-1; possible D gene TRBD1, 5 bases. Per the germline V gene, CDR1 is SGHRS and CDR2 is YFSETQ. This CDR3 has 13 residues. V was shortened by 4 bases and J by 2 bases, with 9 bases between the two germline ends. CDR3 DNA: TGCGCCAGCAGCAAGCAGGGCAACACTGAAGCTTTCTTT. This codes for CASSKQGNTEAFF.

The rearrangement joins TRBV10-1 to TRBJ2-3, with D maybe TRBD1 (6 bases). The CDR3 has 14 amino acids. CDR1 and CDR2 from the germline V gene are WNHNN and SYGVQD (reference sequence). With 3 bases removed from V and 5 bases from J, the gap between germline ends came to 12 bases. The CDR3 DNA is TGCGCCAGCAGTGATGAGGGGGATCAAGATACGCAGTATTTT. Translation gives CASSDEGDQDTQYF.

The DNA of the CDR3 is TGCGCCAGCTTTCCAGGGGGAACCTACAATGAGCAGTTCTTC. Translated, it gives CASFPGGTYNEQFF. The V gene is TRBV5-1, the J gene TRBJ2-1; 7 nucleotides align to TRBD1. V shed 7 bases and J 2 bases; nucleotides not matched to a gene: 6. The CDR3 consists of 14 residues. Germline V gives CDR1 SGHRS, CDR2 YFSETQ.